A single sample gave rise to the 30 T cell receptor beta chains below, sequenced in a study of shared clonotypes between healthy human individuals (dated by TCRdb to 2020 to 2022). Receptor amplification or capture employed the immunoSEQ multiplex PCR assay. The source is immuneACCESS, and TCRdb retained only in-frame sequences with V and J called. Part of the clones is not carried over; for the studies checked, unresolved V genes explain less than half of this, and the remainder is unexplained. Within this sample are about 450,000 clones, with around 75% of them counted one time only. The top ten hold less than 15% of the sample. The sequenced sample consisted of PBMCs. All receptors come from a woman between 40 and 50 years old in good health. Some clones in this sample may be carry-over from other donors' samples.

The J gene is TRBJ2-5, the V gene TRBV2; TRBD1 might be the D (5 bases). The CDR3 length is 13 residues. V gave up 3 bases and J gave up 7 bases, with 12 bases separating them. Germline V lookup: CDR1 SNHLY, CDR2 FYNNEI. CDR3 sequence reads: CASSEDIPGTQYF. CDR3 in DNA: TGTGCCAGCAGTGAGGACATCCCGGGGACCCAGTACTTC.

V and J are TRBV19 and TRBJ2-7; 7 bases are shared with TRBD1. CDR3 size: 15 residues. In germline, CDR1 is LNHDA, CDR2 SQIVND (reference sequence). V shed 4 bases, J shed 6 bases, and the junction held 12 bases outside the gene matches. CDR3 in DNA: TGTGCCAGTAGTACCCCCGGGACAGCGCCAGGCGAGCAGTACTTC. Amino acid sequence: CASSTPGTAPGEQYF. Supplemented by reference TRBV19 and TRBJ2-7, the full variable domain reads DGGITQSPKYLFRKEGQNVTLSCEQNLNHDAMYWYRQDPGQGLRLIYYSQIVNDFQKGDIAEGYSVSREKKESFPLTVTSAQKNPTAFYLCASSTPGTAPGEQYFGPGTRLTVT.

There are a few counts of this clone. As DNA, the CDR3 is TGTGCCAGCAGTGAAGGCGGGGGACTGCTGCAGTTCTTC. This codes for CASSEGGGLLQFF. The chain uses TRBV25-1 and TRBJ2-1, with 7 bases fitting TRBD2. The CDR3 runs 13 residues. J lost 12 bases, V lost 2 bases, and 7 bases had no gene match. Looked up from germline, CDR1 is MGHDK and CDR2 is SYGVNS. The full variable domain, rest sourced from reference TRBV25-1 and TRBJ2-1, is EADIYQTPRYLVIGTGKKITLECSQTMGHDKMYWYQQDPGMELHLIHYSYGVNSTEKGDLSSESTVSRIRTEHFPLTLESARPSHTSQYLCASSEGGGLLQFFGPGTRLTVL.

In its sample, this clone was seen a few times. The V gene is TRBV10-2, the J gene TRBJ2-2, with no clear D. Trimming cost V 0 bases and J 5 bases, with 16 bases left between them. The CDR3 sequence is 17 residues long. The V gene's germline CDR1 is WSHSY and CDR2 SAAADI. CDR3 in DNA: TGCGCCAGCAGTGAGTCAGGCGGAGTTGGGGATACCGGGGAGCTGTTTTTT. This encodes CASSESGGVGDTGELFF.

This clone was counted between two and nine times. This sequence joins TRBV4-2 and TRBJ1-1; 8 bases are shared with TRBD1. V lost 0 bases, J lost 14 bases, and 8 bases stayed unmatched. The length of the CDR3 is 13 residues. Germline V gene lookup returns CDR1 LGHNA and CDR2 YNFKEQ. CDR3 amino acids: CASSQDPRQGCFF. The CDR3 coding sequence is TGTGCCAGCAGCCAAGACCCTCGACAGGGGTGCTTCTTT.

This sequence joins TRBV9 and TRBJ2-1; possibly TRBD1 or TRBD2 for D (5 bases each). CDR1 is SGDLS and CDR2 is YYNGEE in the germline V gene. CDR3 length: 15 residues. Trimming pared 0 bases from V and 6 bases from J, leaving 13 bases between. CDR3 residues: CASSVVGDGGNEQFF. The CDR3 region has the DNA TGTGCCAGCAGCGTAGTGGGGGATGGGGGCAATGAGCAGTTCTTC.

About this clone: The sample carries other DNA sequences with the same CDR3. This chain links TRBV29-1 with TRBJ1-1; 10 nucleotides agree with TRBD1. CDR3 length: 12 amino acids. After removal of 4 bases from V and 5 bases from J, the junction contained 1 base not matched to a gene. Germline CDR1 SQVTM, CDR2 ANQGSEA. The CDR3 spells CSVGQGATEAFF. The CDR3 DNA reads TGCAGCGTTGGACAGGGGGCGACTGAAGCTTTCTTT.

V and J are TRBV16 and TRBJ1-2; D unclear. Germline V gene sequence: CDR1 KGHSY, CDR2 FQNENV. This CDR3 region has 18 residues. The ends were cut back, 2 bases at V and 0 bases at J, with 19 bases in the middle. This CDR3 reads CASSQRMVPLTSNYGYTF. In DNA, the CDR3 is TGTGCCAGCAGCCAAAGGATGGTCCCGTTGACATCTAACTATGGCTACACCTTC.

The chain is built from TRBV5-1 and TRBJ1-1; maybe TRBD1 (6 bases). The CDR3 loop spans 14 amino acids. Germline CDR1 and CDR2: SGHRS and YFSETQ. V gave up 4 bases and J gave up 5 bases, with 15 bases separating them. CDR3 sequence: CASSGVNTGTEAFF. CDR3 nucleotide sequence: TGCGCCAGCAGCGGGGTAAATACAGGGACTGAAGCTTTCTTT.

This chain joins TRBV28 and TRBJ2-1; 7 bases fit TRBD1. V shed 2 bases, J shed 3 bases, and the junction held 13 bases outside the gene matches. The CDR3 has 18 amino acids. Germline V gene lookup returns CDR1 MDHEN and CDR2 SYDVKM. CDR3 in DNA: TGTGCCAGCAGTTTAGCGCGACAGGGTGTGGGGAGCTACAATGAGCAGTTCTTC. Translating it yields CASSLARQGVGSYNEQFF. Variable domain in full (rest from reference TRBV28 and TRBJ2-1): DVKVTQSSRYLVKRTGEKVFLECVQDMDHENMFWYRQDPGLGLRLIYFSYDVKMKEKGDIPEGYSVSREKKERFSLILESASTNQTSMYLCASSLARQGVGSYNEQFFGPGTRLTVL.

V is TRBV2 and J is TRBJ2-5; TRBD1 is a possible D gene (6 bases). The end of the DNA aligns better with TRBJ2-7, so the J call may be wrong. The CDR3 runs 13 residues. Germline CDR1 reads SNHLY; CDR2 reads FYNNEI. DNA of the CDR3: TGTGCCAGCAGACCGGACAGCTCCTACGAGCAGTACTTC. Its translation is CASRPDSSYEQYF.

V and J are TRBV19 and TRBJ2-3, with 10 bases fitting TRBD1. V gave up 5 bases and J gave up 2 bases; unmatched junction bases: 7. Germline V gives CDR1 LNHDA, CDR2 SQIVND (reference sequence). The CDR3 is made up of 16 amino acids. The CDR3 loop is CASSPRTGGSTDTQYF. CDR3 DNA: TGTGCCAGTAGTCCTCGGACAGGGGGATCCACAGATACGCAGTATTTT. Full variable domain (outside the CDR3, taken from reference TRBV19 and TRBJ2-3): DGGITQSPKYLFRKEGQNVTLSCEQNLNHDAMYWYRQDPGQGLRLIYYSQIVNDFQKGDIAEGYSVSREKKESFPLTVTSAQKNPTAFYLCASSPRTGGSTDTQYFGPGTRLTVL.

This clone has only a few counts. The rearrangement links TRBV28 to TRBJ2-2; D tentatively fits TRBD1 or TRBD2 (5 bases each). Trimming stripped 7 bases from V and 3 bases from J, with 18 bases between. Germline V gene data show CDR1 as MDHEN and CDR2 as SYDVKM. This CDR3 spans 16 amino acids. The CDR3 sequence: CASTPTQGRYTGELFF. In nucleotides, the CDR3 is TGTGCCAGCACCCCAACCCAGGGACGGTACACCGGGGAGCTGTTTTTT.

This chain joins TRBV28 and TRBJ1-4, with 8 bases matching TRBD1. The length of the CDR3 is 14 residues. V lost 5 bases, J lost 8 bases, and 7 bases stayed unmatched. In germline, CDR1 is MDHEN, CDR2 SYDVKM. DNA for the CDR3: TGTGCCAGCAGTCGGACAGGGATAGGGGAAAAACTGTTTTTT. It codes for CASSRTGIGEKLFF.

This clone was counted a single time. The chain links TRBV14 to TRBJ2-2, with D perhaps TRBD1 (5 bases). CDR1 is SGHDN and CDR2 is FVKESK in the germline V gene. The CDR3 runs 15 residues. Deletions cut 2 bases from V and 6 bases from J, with 13 bases between. The CDR3 sequence is CASSQTGVNAGELFF. The CDR3 coding sequence is TGTGCCAGCAGCCAAACAGGAGTCAACGCCGGGGAGCTGTTTTTT.

The chain has TRBV9 and TRBJ1-1; D is ambiguous. Germline CDR1 is SGDLS and CDR2 is YYNGEE. The V end lost 1 base, the J end lost 3 bases, and 7 bases lay between the germline ends. This CDR3 contains 13 residues. CDR3: CASSVMVYTEAFF. Written as DNA, the CDR3 is TGTGCCAGCAGCGTAATGGTGTACACTGAAGCTTTCTTT.

As regards this clone: An end of the junction does not agree with germline; a read error may underlie this. The chain carries TRBV11-1 and TRBJ2-5; D not certain. Germline V gene lookup returns CDR1 SGHAT and CDR2 FQDESV (reference sequence). The CDR3 loop spans 13 amino acids. CDR3 in DNA: TGTGCCAGCAGGTTAGATCCCCAAGAGACCCAGTACTTC. Translated: CASRLDPQETQYF.

The chain carries TRBV15 and TRBJ1-2; no clear D. The length of the CDR3 is 17 residues. Germline assignment: CDR1 LNHNV and CDR2 YYDKDF (reference sequence). Trimming took 4 bases from V and 0 from J, leaving 18 bases between them. The CDR3 is CATSKVRGAFTNYGYTF. CDR3 DNA sequence: TGTGCCACCAGCAAGGTTCGCGGAGCCTTTACTAACTATGGCTACACCTTC.

The V gene is TRBV25-1, the J gene TRBJ2-7, with 8 bases fitting TRBD1. Germline CDR1 is MGHDK and CDR2 is SYGVNS. Unmatched junction bases numbered 9, after V lost 4 bases and J lost 4 bases. CDR3 size: 15 residues. The CDR3 region is CASSARQGPPYEQYF. As DNA, the CDR3 is TGTGCCAGCAGTGCGAGACAGGGGCCACCTTACGAGCAGTACTTC.

The chain is built from TRBV9 and TRBJ2-1; D unclear. CDR3 length equals 15 residues. The V end lost 0 bases, the J end lost 0 bases, and 7 bases lay between the germline ends. The germline V gene has CDR1 SGDLS and CDR2 YYNGEE. The CDR3 nucleotides are TGTGCCAGCAGCGTAGCGGCCAGCTCCTACAATGAGCAGTTCTTC. Encoded protein: CASSVAASSYNEQFF. Full variable domain (remainder filled in from reference TRBV9 and TRBJ2-1): DSGVTQTPKHLITATGQRVTLRCSPRSGDLSVYWYQQSLDQGLQFLIQYYNGEERAKGNILERFSAQQFPDLHSELNLSSLELGDSALYFCASSVAASSYNEQFFGPGTRLTVL.

This chain connects TRBV5-1 to TRBJ1-2; TRBD1 agrees at 7 bases. V gave up 4 bases and J gave up 7 bases; unmatched junction bases: 7. The CDR3 spans 13 residues. Germline V gene lookup returns CDR1 SGHRS and CDR2 YFSETQ. The CDR3 DNA is TGCGCCAGCAGCCTAGGGGGCGCCTTTGGCTACACCTTC. The encoded protein is CASSLGGAFGYTF.

V usage is TRBV4-1 and J usage is TRBJ1-5; possibly TRBD1 for D (5 bases). V was pared by 6 bases and J by 5 bases, with 17 bases between. There are 15 residues in the CDR3. CDR1 is MGHRA, CDR2 YSYEKL, per germline. CDR3 DNA sequence: TGCGCCAGCAGACGGGACCCAGTAAGTGATCAGCCCCAGCATTTT. Residues: CASRRDPVSDQPQHF.

In regard to this clone: At the DNA level, this CDR3 is encoded by other sequences in the same sample as well. This chain uses TRBV28 with TRBJ2-2; D unclear. CDR1 and CDR2 from the germline V gene are MDHEN and SYDVKM. This CDR3 has 13 amino acids. Trimming pared 2 bases from V and 4 bases from J, leaving 5 bases between. The CDR3 DNA reads TGTGCCAGCAGTTTAGTAGGCACCGGGGAGCTGTTTTTT. It encodes CASSLVGTGELFF.

The chain has TRBV11-1 and TRBJ2-3; 8 bases fit TRBD2. Looked up from germline, CDR1 is SGHAT and CDR2 is FQDESV (reference sequence). Trimming cost V 6 bases and J 1 base; bases outside gene matches: 3. The CDR3 extends over 14 amino acids. The CDR3 is CASRAGVGTDTQYF. In nucleotides, the CDR3 is TGTGCCAGCAGAGCGGGAGTAGGCACAGATACGCAGTATTTT.

On this clone itself: This likely traces to a read error, being one base from a far larger clone. Other nucleotide sequences in the sample specify the same CDR3. The V gene is TRBV7-2, the J gene TRBJ2-7; TRBD1 agrees at 8 bases. Germline V gene lookup returns CDR1 SGHTA and CDR2 FQGNSA. CDR3 size: 14 residues. The CDR3 here is CASSFYRGTYEQYF. CDR3 coding DNA: TGTGCCAGCAGCTTTTACAGGGGGACCTATGAGCAGTACTTC.

V usage is TRBV11-2 and J usage is TRBJ1-1; the D is unclear. The V end was cut by 1 base, the J end by 4 bases, with 7 bases between. The CDR3 has 13 residues. Germline CDR1 SGHAT, CDR2 FQNNGV. The CDR3 nucleotides are TGTGCCAGCAGCTTAGGGTTGCTCACTGAAGCTTTCTTT. Its translation: CASSLGLLTEAFF.

This clone occurred once. This sequence joins TRBV29-1 and TRBJ2-1, with 9 bases identical to TRBD2. Unmatched junction bases numbered 17, after V lost 8 bases and J lost 12 bases. Germline values: CDR1 SQVTM, CDR2 ANQGSEA. The CDR3 spans 14 residues. DNA for the CDR3: TGCAGCATCTCGGTCGGGCTAGCGGGGCCGGGGCAGTTCTTC. It specifies CSISVGLAGPGQFF.

The chain has TRBV23-1 and TRBJ1-3; maybe TRBD1 (5 bases). TRBV23-1 falls under the ORF class, with uncertain function. Between the trimmed V and J ends, which lost 2 bases and 4 bases, there was a span of 18 bases. The CDR3 is made up of 17 amino acids. The CDR3, as DNA: TGCGCCAGCAGTCAAAACAGGACACCTACGGGCGGAAACACCATATATTTT. Its protein is CASSQNRTPTGGNTIYF.

The chain recombines TRBV11-3 with TRBJ2-1; D gene ambiguous. Trimming took off 2 bases at V and 0 bases at J, with 2 bases between the two ends. CDR1 and CDR2 (germline): SGHNT, YENEEA. The length of the CDR3 is 13 residues. CDR3 loop: CASSLFSYNEQFF. CDR3 nucleotide sequence: TGTGCCAGCAGCTTATTCTCCTACAATGAGCAGTTCTTC.

J is TRBJ2-7 and V is TRBV28, with a possible D match to TRBD2 (6 bases). The CDR3 is 15 residues long. Germline assignment: CDR1 MDHEN and CDR2 SYDVKM. V lost 5 bases and J lost 6, with 20 bases in between. Written as DNA, the CDR3 is TGTGCCAGCAGTGTACCCGGGACTTCTCCCTCCGAGCAGTACTTC. Translated: CASSVPGTSPSEQYF.